These 28 T cell receptor beta chains were all obtained from the same sample, sequenced in a study of cytomegalovirus exposure and HLA in healthy donors. In the PCR, 60 Vbeta and 13 Jbeta primers were used. Assay used: immunoSEQ multiplex PCR; TCRdb lists only in-frame clones, some missing. The data show around 190,000 clones, more than 65% seen once. Sequencing was done on a sample of PBMCs. All receptors come from a woman aged 30 to 39 in good health and CMV-seropositive.

With regard to this clone: One end of the junction is discordant with germline, which a read error may explain. The chain couples TRBV4-1 to TRBJ2-1; TRBD2 matches 7 bases. CDR3 length: 16 amino acids. Germline V gene sequence: CDR1 MGHRA, CDR2 YSYEKL. The CDR3 DNA follows: TGCGCCAGCAGTCAAGGACTAGGAGCATGGTCGGATGAGCAGTTCTTC. It specifies CASSQGLGAWSDEQFF.

CDR3 loop: CASSFLGASGIAVNEQFF. The CDR3, as DNA: TGCGCCAGCAGCTTTCTCGGGGCTAGCGGGATCGCGGTGAATGAGCAGTTCTTC. V usage is TRBV5-1 and J usage is TRBJ2-1; 9 bases line up with TRBD2. The CDR3 extends over 18 amino acids. The J segment lost 7 bases and the V segment lost 2 bases, leaving 16 bases of the junction unmatched. CDR1 is SGHRS and CDR2 is YFSETQ in the germline V gene. Looking up the rest from reference TRBV5-1 and TRBJ2-1 gives the full variable domain: KAGVTQTPRYLIKTRGQQVTLSCSPISGHRSVSWYQQTPGQGLQFLFEYFSETQRNKGNFPGRFSGRQFSNSRSEMNVSTLELGDSALYLCASSFLGASGIAVNEQFFGPGTRLTVL.

The chain employs TRBV5-4 and TRBJ2-3, with D perhaps matching TRBD1 (6 bases). Trimming took off 1 base at V and 4 bases at J, with 7 bases between the two ends. Germline values: CDR1 SGHNT, CDR2 YYREEE (reference sequence). The CDR3 has 13 residues. The CDR3 DNA follows: TGTGCCAGCAGCTTGACAGGGTCAGATACGCAGTATTTT. Its protein product is CASSLTGSDTQYF.

A few counts support this clone. This CDR3 is also generated by other DNA sequences in the sample. The CDR3 protein is CASSLQGMNTEAFF. The CDR3 DNA follows: TGTGCCAGCAGTTTACAGGGCATGAACACTGAAGCTTTCTTT. The chain is built from TRBV6-5 and TRBJ1-1, with D possibly being TRBD1 (6 bases). This CDR3 contains 14 residues. Germline-derived CDR1 and CDR2 are MNHEY and SVGAGI. V lost 4 bases to trimming and J lost 0 bases, with 9 bases between them.

The chain joins TRBV16 to TRBJ2-6, with 8 bases fitting TRBD1. With 3 bases clipped from V and 1 base from J, the junction kept 8 bases outside the gene matches. CDR3 length: 18 amino acids. CDR1 is KGHSY and CDR2 is FQNENV in the germline V gene. CDR3 protein: CASSQEDRVGSGANVLTF. The CDR3 DNA follows: TGTGCCAGCAGCCAGGAGGACAGGGTAGGATCTGGGGCCAACGTCCTGACTTTC.

The DNA for the CDR3 is TGTGCCAGCAGCTCATCGACAGGGGGGGGAAACACCATATATTTT. Translated: CASSSSTGGGNTIYF. The chain carries TRBV11-3 and TRBJ1-3; 9 bases are a match to TRBD1. Germline trimming cut 4 bases from V and 4 bases from J; bases unmatched to any gene: 5. The CDR3 is 15 amino acids. The germline gives CDR1 SGHNT, CDR2 YENEEA.

The CDR3 region is CASSKQGNTEAFF. CDR3 nucleotides: TGTGCCAGCAGCAAACAGGGGAACACTGAAGCTTTCTTT. This chain joins TRBV27 and TRBJ1-1, with D possibly TRBD1 on 6 matching bases. The V end was cut by 6 bases, the J end by 1 base, with 9 bases between. Germline V lookup: CDR1 MNHEY, CDR2 SMNVEV (reference sequence). This CDR3 has 13 amino acids.

V gene TRBV19 combines with J gene TRBJ1-1, with TRBD1 matching 7 bases. The CDR3 spans 13 residues. Germline-derived CDR1 and CDR2 are LNHDA and SQIVND (reference sequence). Trimming took 5 bases from V and 7 from J; bases not matched to a gene: 7. The CDR3 nucleotides read TGTGCCAGTAGTCTTCCGGGACAGAGTGAAGCTTTCTTT. It translates to CASSLPGQSEAFF.

J is TRBJ2-1 and V is TRBV28; 12 bases map to TRBD2. Germline CDR1 and CDR2: MDHEN and SYDVKM. Unmatched junction bases numbered 6, after V lost 2 bases and J lost 7 bases. The CDR3 has 16 residues. The CDR3 here is CASSLLAGGPGNEQFF. The CDR3 DNA sequence: TGTGCCAGCAGTTTACTAGCGGGAGGGCCGGGGAATGAGCAGTTCTTC.

The V call is TRBV9, the J call TRBJ2-1; a possible D gene is TRBD1 (6 bases). V lost 1 base and J 7 bases, leaving 12 bases between the germline ends. The germline gives CDR1 SGDLS, CDR2 YYNGEE. The CDR3 contains 14 residues. The CDR3 loop reads CASSVNWGRNEQFF. CDR3 bases: TGTGCCAGCAGCGTAAACTGGGGGCGGAATGAGCAGTTCTTC.

The chain uses TRBV5-1 and TRBJ1-1; D is unresolved. This CDR3 is 16 amino acids long. The ends were cut back, 0 bases at V and 0 bases at J, with 12 bases in the middle. CDR1 SGHRS and CDR2 YFSETQ come from the germline V gene. The CDR3 reads CASSLGSSGMNTEAFF. DNA for the CDR3: TGCGCCAGCAGCTTGGGCAGCAGCGGAATGAACACTGAAGCTTTCTTT.

The chain links TRBV10-3 to TRBJ1-4; TRBD1 matches at 8 bases. CDR1 is ENHRY, CDR2 SYGVKD, per germline. This CDR3 contains 15 residues. J lost 7 bases, V lost 6 bases, and 10 bases had no gene match. Here the CDR3 reads CAIRTSTGEVEKLFF. The CDR3 nucleotides are TGTGCCATCAGGACCTCGACAGGGGAGGTTGAAAAACTGTTTTTT.

This chain links TRBV6-1 with TRBJ1-2, with D unclear. Trimming left V 5 bases short and J 4 bases short, with 11 bases between. CDR1 and CDR2 from the germline V gene are MNHNS and SASEGT. The CDR3 sequence is 13 residues long. This CDR3 reads CASSQASPYGYTF. DNA for the CDR3: TGTGCCAGCAGTCAGGCGTCCCCCTATGGCTACACCTTC.

The V and J genes are TRBV4-1 and TRBJ2-2, with TRBD1 identical over 7 bases. J gave up 4 bases and V 1 base, and 3 bases lay outside the gene matches. This CDR3 region has 15 residues. Germline CDR1 reads MGHRA; CDR2 reads YSYEKL. The chain's CDR3 is CASSQGPGGTGELFF. CDR3 DNA sequence: TGCGCCAGCAGCCAAGGACCAGGGGGCACCGGGGAGCTGTTTTTT.

Only a few counts were recorded for this clone. V is TRBV9 and J is TRBJ2-1; 9 bases match TRBD1. The ends lost 6 bases at V and 12 bases at J; junction bases unmatched: 13. Germline V gene sequence: CDR1 SGDLS, CDR2 YYNGEE. The CDR3 covers 14 residues. CDR3 sequence reads: CASTAQGAGSGQFF. In DNA, the CDR3 is TGTGCCAGCACAGCACAGGGGGCCGGGTCGGGGCAGTTCTTC.

To note about this clone: Distinct nucleotide sequences in the sample also encode this CDR3. This chain uses TRBV7-9 with TRBJ2-7; 7 bases agree with TRBD1. This CDR3 comprises 14 residues. After removal of 4 bases from V and 3 bases from J, the junction contained 6 bases not matched to a gene. Germline CDR1 is SEHNR and CDR2 is FQNEAQ (reference sequence). The CDR3 DNA is TGTGCCAGCAGCTCCCCGGGACAGAGCTACGAGCAGTACTTC. Protein sequence: CASSSPGQSYEQYF.

This chain connects TRBV11-2 to TRBJ2-3; D perhaps matches TRBD2 (7 bases). This CDR3 spans 15 amino acids. Deletions cut 3 bases from V and 2 bases from J, with 12 bases between. Germline V gene data show CDR1 as SGHAT and CDR2 as FQNNGV. This CDR3 is CASSLGGGNTDTQYF. For the CDR3, the DNA is TGTGCCAGCAGCTTGGGAGGGGGAAACACAGATACGCAGTATTTT.

The V gene is TRBV14, the J gene TRBJ2-1; 10 nucleotides line up with TRBD2. The CDR3 is 15 residues long. The ends lost 6 bases at V and 4 bases at J; junction bases unmatched: 6. CDR1 is SGHDN and CDR2 is FVKESK in the germline V gene. The CDR3 DNA follows: TGTGCCAGCAGTTCCGGGACTAGCGTGTACAATGAGCAGTTCTTC. Protein sequence: CASSSGTSVYNEQFF.

The chain joins TRBV27 to TRBJ1-2; possibly TRBD1 for D (5 bases). The germline V gene encodes CDR1 MNHEY and CDR2 SMNVEV (reference sequence). The CDR3 length is 13 residues. V was pared by 4 bases and J by 8 bases, with 14 bases between. CDR3: CASSSNGGRGYTF. The CDR3 DNA reads TGTGCCAGCAGTTCCAACGGGGGTCGGGGCTACACCTTC.

The chain's CDR3 is CASGLWSTEAFF. DNA for the CDR3: TGTGCCAGCGGCCTGTGGAGCACTGAAGCTTTCTTT. This chain connects TRBV7-9 to TRBJ1-1, with D unresolved. Germline CDR1 and CDR2: SEHNR and FQNEAQ (reference sequence). This CDR3 spans 12 amino acids. Between the trimmed V and J ends, which lost 8 bases and 4 bases, there was a span of 11 bases.

The V call is TRBV21-1, the J call TRBJ2-7; no check of the table's D call, TRBD2, against the DNA was made. TRBV21-1 is a pseudogene segment. The CDR3 contains 14 residues. The CDR3, as DNA: TGTGCCAGCAGCTCCCCCAGCGGACGATGGGAGCAGTACTTC. This codes for CASSSPSGRWEQYF.

This clone has just a few counts. The chain uses TRBV6-6 and TRBJ2-7; 7 bases fit TRBD2. Germline V gives CDR1 MNHNY, CDR2 SVGAGI (reference sequence). V shed 0 bases, J shed 7 bases, and the junction held 3 bases outside the gene matches. The CDR3 extends over 13 amino acids. Written as DNA, the CDR3 is TGTGCCAGCAGTTACTCACTAGCGTGGGAGCAGTACTTC. It encodes CASSYSLAWEQYF.

This rearrangement joins TRBV2 to TRBJ1-1; tentative D call: TRBD1 (6 bases). The CDR3 sequence is 14 residues long. CDR1 and CDR2 (germline): SNHLY, FYNNEI. The germline V and J ends were trimmed by 6 bases and 0 bases, with 11 bases remaining between them. The CDR3 loop reads CASSPGQMNTEAFF. The CDR3 coding sequence is TGTGCCAGCAGCCCTGGACAGATGAACACTGAAGCTTTCTTT.

This clone was found once. The chain is built from TRBV5-1 and TRBJ2-1, with D maybe TRBD2 (6 bases). The CDR3 loop spans 13 amino acids. Germline CDR1 and CDR2: SGHRS and YFSETQ. Trimming took off 4 bases at V and 6 bases at J, with 11 bases between the two ends. CDR3 residues: CASSPRRANEQFF. The CDR3, as DNA: TGCGCCAGCAGCCCGAGGAGGGCCAATGAGCAGTTCTTC.

V usage is TRBV6-5 and J usage is TRBJ2-1; unclear D gene. The germline CDR1 and CDR2 sequences are MNHEY and SVGAGI. V gave up 0 bases and J gave up 5 bases, with 11 bases separating them. CDR3 length equals 15 residues. CDR3 bases: TGTGCCAGCAGTTACTCATACAGTTTGGACAATGAGCAGTTCTTC. This sequence encodes CASSYSYSLDNEQFF.

The CDR3, as DNA: TGTGCCAGCAGCCACGGTGCCCGGGGAGATACCTACGAGCAGTACTTC. Translated, it gives CASSHGARGDTYEQYF. This chain links TRBV7-9 with TRBJ2-7, with a tentative D call TRBD2 (5 bases). The CDR3 has 16 amino acids. Trimming took off 5 bases at V and 2 bases at J, with 19 bases between the two ends. In germline, CDR1 is SEHNR, CDR2 FQNEAQ (reference sequence).

Comment on this clone: Within the sample, other DNA sequences also encode this same CDR3. V usage is TRBV4-2 and J usage is TRBJ2-1; TRBD2 matches at 10 bases. The CDR3 loop spans 16 amino acids. The junction had 6 bases not matched to a gene; V was cut back by 0 bases and J by 7 bases. Germline lookup yields CDR1 LGHNA and CDR2 YNFKEQ. The CDR3 loop reads CASSQEGAGGRNEQFF. The CDR3 region has the DNA TGTGCCAGCAGCCAAGAGGGAGCGGGAGGGAGGAATGAGCAGTTCTTC.

This clone appeared a single time. V and J are TRBV28 and TRBJ2-3; D is ambiguous. Germline CDR1 and CDR2: MDHEN and SYDVKM. The CDR3 is 14 amino acids. The V end lost 5 bases, the J end lost 2 bases, and 11 bases lay between the germline ends. CDR3 loop: CASSTLGPTDTQYF. The CDR3 nucleotides read TGTGCCAGCAGTACACTGGGCCCCACAGATACGCAGTATTTT.